This T cell receptor (beta chain) was found in a study of graft-versus-host responses after intestinal transplantation. The repertoire was sequenced with immunoSEQ multiplex PCR; TCRdb's copy has only in-frame clones and lacks some. The repertoire includes around 90,000 clones, 85% to 95% of them detected once, and around 0.07% sits in the top ten. To note about this clone: The antigen remains undetermined.

The TCR comes from a human donor who was the organ donor for an intestinal transplant. The input for sequencing was unstimulated CD8+ T cells sorted from spleen or lymph node cells, taken before transplant.

Here the CDR3 reads CASSLGVNQPQHF. CDR3 nucleotide sequence: TGTGCCAGCAGCCTCGGAGTAAATCAGCCCCAGCATTTT. The genes are TRBV27 and TRBJ1-5; no firm D call. Germline V gene lookup returns CDR1 MNHEY and CDR2 SMNVEV (reference sequence). The CDR3 has 13 amino acids. V lost 6 bases, J lost 4 bases, and 10 bases lay in between.